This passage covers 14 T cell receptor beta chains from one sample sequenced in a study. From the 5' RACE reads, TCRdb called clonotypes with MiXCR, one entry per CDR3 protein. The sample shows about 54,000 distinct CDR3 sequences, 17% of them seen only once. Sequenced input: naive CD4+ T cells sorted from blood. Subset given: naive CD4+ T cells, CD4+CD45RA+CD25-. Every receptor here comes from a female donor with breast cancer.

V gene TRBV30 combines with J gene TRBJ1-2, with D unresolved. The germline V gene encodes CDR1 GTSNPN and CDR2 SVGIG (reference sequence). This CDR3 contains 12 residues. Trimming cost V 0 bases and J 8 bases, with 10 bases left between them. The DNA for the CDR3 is TGTGCCTGGAGTGTACGAGAGGGAGGCTACACCTTC. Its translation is CAWSVREGGYTF.

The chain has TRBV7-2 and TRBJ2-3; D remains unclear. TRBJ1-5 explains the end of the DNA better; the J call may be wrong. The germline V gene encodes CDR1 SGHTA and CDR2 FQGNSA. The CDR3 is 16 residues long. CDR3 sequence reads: CASSLGHASGTDTQHF. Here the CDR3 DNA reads TGTGCCAGCAGCTTAGGGCACGCCTCTGGCACAGATACGCAGCATTTT.

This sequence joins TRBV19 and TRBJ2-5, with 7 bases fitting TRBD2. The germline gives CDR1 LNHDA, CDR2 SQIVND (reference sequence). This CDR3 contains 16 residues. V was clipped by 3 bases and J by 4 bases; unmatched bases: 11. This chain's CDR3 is CASSIPSGETRETQYF. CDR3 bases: TGTGCCAGTAGTATCCCGAGCGGGGAGACGCGAGAGACCCAGTACTTC.

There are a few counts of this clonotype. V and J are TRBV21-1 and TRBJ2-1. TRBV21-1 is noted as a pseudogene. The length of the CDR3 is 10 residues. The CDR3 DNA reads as TGTGCCAGCAACTACAATGAGCAGTTCTTC. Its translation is CASNYNEQFF.

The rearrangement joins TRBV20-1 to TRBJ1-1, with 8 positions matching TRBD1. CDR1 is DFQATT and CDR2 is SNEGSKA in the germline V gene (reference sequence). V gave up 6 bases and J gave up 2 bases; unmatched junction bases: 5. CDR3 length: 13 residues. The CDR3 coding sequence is TGCAGTGCGCGACAGGGGAGAAACACTGAAGCTTTCTTT. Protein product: CSARQGRNTEAFF.

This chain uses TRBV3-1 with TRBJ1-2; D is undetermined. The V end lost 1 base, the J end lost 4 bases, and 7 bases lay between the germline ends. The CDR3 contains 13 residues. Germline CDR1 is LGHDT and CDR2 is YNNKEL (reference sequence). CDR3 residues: CASSQVRFYGYTF. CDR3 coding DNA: TGTGCCAGCAGCCAAGTGCGGTTCTATGGCTACACCTTC.

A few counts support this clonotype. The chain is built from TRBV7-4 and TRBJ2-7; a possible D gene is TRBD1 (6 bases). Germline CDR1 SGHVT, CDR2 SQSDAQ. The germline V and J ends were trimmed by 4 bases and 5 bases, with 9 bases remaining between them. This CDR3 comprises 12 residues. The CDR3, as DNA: TGTGCCAGCAGCTCCCACAGGGACGAGCAGTACTTC. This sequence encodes CASSSHRDEQYF.

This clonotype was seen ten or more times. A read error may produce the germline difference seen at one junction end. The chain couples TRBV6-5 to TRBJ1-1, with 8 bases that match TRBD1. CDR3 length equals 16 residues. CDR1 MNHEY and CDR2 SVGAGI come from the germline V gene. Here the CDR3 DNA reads TGTGCCAGCAGTGACCCCCCATGGACAGGGAACACTGAAGCCTTCTTT. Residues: CASSDPPWTGNTEAFF.

In nucleotides, the CDR3 is TGTGCCAGCAGTACTAGCGGGAGGGCCTTGGATACGCAGTATTTT. It yields the protein CASSTSGRALDTQYF. The gene calls are TRBV28 and TRBJ2-3; 13 bases agree with TRBD2. Germline-derived CDR1 and CDR2 are MDHEN and SYDVKM. J was trimmed by 6 bases and V by 5 bases; bases with no gene match: 5. The CDR3 has 15 amino acids.

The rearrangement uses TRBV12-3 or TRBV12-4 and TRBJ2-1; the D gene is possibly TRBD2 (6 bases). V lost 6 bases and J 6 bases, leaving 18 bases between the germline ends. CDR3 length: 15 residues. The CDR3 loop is CASSRGQFGSNEQFF. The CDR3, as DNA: TGTGCCAGCAGCCGCGGGCAGTTCGGGAGCAATGAGCAGTTCTTC.

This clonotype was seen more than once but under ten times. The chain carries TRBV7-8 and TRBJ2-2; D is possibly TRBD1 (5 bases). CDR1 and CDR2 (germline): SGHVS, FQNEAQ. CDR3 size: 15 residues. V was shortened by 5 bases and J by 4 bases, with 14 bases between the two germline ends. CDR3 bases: TGTGCCAGCAGCCTAAATGGGGCCTTCACCGGGGAGCTGTTTTTT. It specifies CASSLNGAFTGELFF.

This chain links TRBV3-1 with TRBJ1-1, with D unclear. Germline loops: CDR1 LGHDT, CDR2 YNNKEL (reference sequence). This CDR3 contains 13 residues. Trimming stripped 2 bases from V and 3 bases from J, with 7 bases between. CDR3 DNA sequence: TGTGCCAGCAGCCAATACAGATACACTGAAGCTTTCTTT. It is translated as CASSQYRYTEAFF.

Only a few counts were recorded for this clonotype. The CDR3 region has the DNA TGTGCCAGCAGCTTAGGACAGGCGAGAAATCAGCCCCAGCATTTT. Its protein product is CASSLGQARNQPQHF. This chain uses TRBV7-8 with TRBJ1-5; possibly TRBD1 for D (6 bases). The germline CDR1 and CDR2 sequences are SGHVS and FQNEAQ. V was clipped by 1 base and J by 4 bases, with 11 bases between them. The CDR3 extends over 15 amino acids.

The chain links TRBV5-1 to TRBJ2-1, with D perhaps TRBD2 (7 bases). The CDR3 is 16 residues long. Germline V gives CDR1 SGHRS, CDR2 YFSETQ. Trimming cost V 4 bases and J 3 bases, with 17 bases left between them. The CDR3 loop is CASSRGGGGGYNEQFF. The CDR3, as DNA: TGCGCCAGCAGCAGGGGAGGGGGAGGAGGCTACAATGAGCAGTTCTTC.